The next 30 T cell receptor beta chains were all read from a single sample in a study of T cells expressing NK-cell markers. Reprocessing the 5' RACE reads, TCRdb reports a single entry for every CDR3 protein and omits DNA. This sample carries about 460,000 distinct CDR3 sequences, with over 1.1% going to the ten biggest clones. The sample was blood T cells: a sorted CD56 or NKG2C T cell subset, CD4+ or CD8+ T cells, or bulk PBMC T cells (not recorded which). The receptors shown here come from a woman in her forties or fifties in good health.

This chain joins TRBV11-2 and TRBJ2-3; TCRdb designates TRBD2, a call that cannot be tested without DNA. Germline V gene sequence: CDR1 SGHAT, CDR2 FQNNGV. There are 18 residues in the CDR3. The CDR3 sequence: CASSLPPWWTSGTDTQYF.

The chain uses TRBV20-1 and TRBJ1-3; TCRdb outputs TRBD1, but without DNA this stays unchecked. CDR1 and CDR2 from the germline V gene are DFQATT and SNEGSKA (reference sequence). The CDR3 spans 12 residues. CDR3 in amino acids: CSAGGDGNTIYF.

This sequence joins TRBV4-2 and TRBJ2-2. From germline, CDR1 is LGHNA and CDR2 YNFKEQ. This CDR3 region has 14 residues. The chain's CDR3 is CASSQSQNTGELFF.

The chain links TRBV10-3 to TRBJ2-5; TCRdb indicates TRBD2, and absent DNA this call remains unverified. Germline-derived CDR1 and CDR2 are ENHRY and SYGVKD. The CDR3 covers 12 residues. Here the CDR3 reads CAISSSDETQYF.

The V call is TRBV4-1, the J call TRBJ2-5; TCRdb's D gene call, TRBD2, goes unchecked for lack of DNA. Germline CDR1 reads MGHRA; CDR2 reads YSYEKL. The CDR3 covers 15 residues. CDR3 in amino acids: CASSHPTSWQETQYF.

The gene calls are TRBV6-5 and TRBJ2-1; TCRdb proposes TRBD1, but this gene call is untestable without DNA. From germline, CDR1 is MNHEY and CDR2 SVGAGI. The CDR3 loop spans 15 amino acids. The CDR3 sequence: CASSYLPRVINEQFF.

The chain recombines TRBV10-3 with TRBJ2-1; TCRdb returns TRBD1, unconfirmable since there is no DNA. Germline V gene lookup returns CDR1 ENHRY and CDR2 SYGVKD. The CDR3 length is 14 residues. CDR3 sequence: CAVGAREGLDEQFF.

V is TRBV11-2 and J is TRBJ2-1; TCRdb picks TRBD2, but there is no DNA to check that call. Germline values: CDR1 SGHAT, CDR2 FQNNGV. This CDR3 region has 12 residues. Here the CDR3 reads CASSAGWNEQFF.

The rearrangement uses TRBV21-1 and TRBJ1-6. TRBV21-1 is a recognized pseudogene. This CDR3 region has 17 residues. The CDR3 reads CASIKRVCSLYNSPLHF.

The chain uses TRBV12-3 or TRBV12-4 and TRBJ2-1; the TCRdb D gene call, TRBD1, has no DNA to confirm it. There are 15 residues in the CDR3. The CDR3 spells CASSLSGGPHNEQFF.

The chain employs TRBV7-9 and TRBJ2-7; TCRdb designates TRBD1, a call that cannot be tested without DNA. The length of the CDR3 is 16 residues. Germline V CDR1 and CDR2: SEHNR, FQNEAQ (reference sequence). The CDR3 loop reads CASSFSGGLLPTGQYF.

V and J are TRBV5-1 and TRBJ2-5; the TCRdb call, TRBD1, lacks DNA for checking. The CDR3 has 13 residues. CDR1 is SGHRS, CDR2 YFSETQ, per germline. The CDR3 sequence: CASRARGVETQYF.

V and J are TRBV13 and TRBJ2-7; as DNA is missing, the TRBD2 call by TCRdb cannot be tested. Germline assignment: CDR1 PRHDT and CDR2 FYEKMQ (reference sequence). This CDR3 spans 14 amino acids. The CDR3 region is CASTSSGNHYEQYF.

This chain uses TRBV24-1 with TRBJ2-3; checking the TCRdb D call of TRBD1 is not possible without DNA. Germline CDR1 KGHDR, CDR2 SFDVKD. CDR3 length equals 14 residues. The CDR3 is CATSDLGTWDTQYF.

This chain connects TRBV27 to TRBJ2-3; TCRdb lists TRBD2, though no DNA is available to test this call. The CDR3 loop spans 15 amino acids. In germline, CDR1 is MNHEY, CDR2 SMNVEV (reference sequence). The CDR3 here is CASTRSGRAADTQYF.

The V and J genes are TRBV5-5 and TRBJ2-4; the TRBD1 assignment by TCRdb is unverifiable without DNA. The CDR3 totals 15 residues. CDR1 and CDR2 (germline): SGHKS, YYEKEE (reference sequence). CDR3 protein: CASSPDRLAKNIQYF.

The CDR3 sequence: CAIGTLGQPNQPQHF. The chain carries TRBV10-3 and TRBJ1-5; lacking DNA, the TRBD1 call made by TCRdb goes unchecked. This CDR3 comprises 15 residues. Germline V lookup: CDR1 ENHRY, CDR2 SYGVKD.

This rearrangement joins TRBV7-2 to TRBJ2-6; TCRdb's assignment of TRBD2 cannot be checked, as there is no DNA. Germline assignment: CDR1 SGHTA and CDR2 FQGNSA. The CDR3 runs 19 residues. This CDR3 reads CASSLVGGRATSGANVLTF. Full variable domain (outside the CDR3, taken from reference TRBV7-2 and TRBJ2-6): GAGVSQSPSNKVTEKGKDVELRCDPISGHTALYWYRQSLGQGLEFLIYFQGNSAPDKSGLPSDRFSAERTGGSVSTLTIQRTQQEDSAVYLCASSLVGGRATSGANVLTFGAGSRLTVL.

The chain couples TRBV12-3 or TRBV12-4 to TRBJ1-1. The CDR3 consists of 13 residues. CDR3 sequence reads: CATQFTGNTEAFF.

The V gene is TRBV24-1, the J gene TRBJ2-1; TCRdb returns TRBD1, unconfirmable since there is no DNA. This CDR3 comprises 17 residues. Germline V gene sequence: CDR1 KGHDR, CDR2 SFDVKD. The chain's CDR3 is CATSDNLDSRFYNEQFF.

The rearrangement uses TRBV27 and TRBJ2-3; TCRdb selects TRBD1, and the lack of DNA leaves this call unchecked. The CDR3 is 15 amino acids. Germline V gene lookup returns CDR1 MNHEY and CDR2 SMNVEV (reference sequence). The CDR3 here is CATGRGIRSTDTQYF.

This rearrangement joins TRBV24-1 to TRBJ2-1; with no DNA, the TCRdb D assignment of TRBD2 cannot be verified. In germline, CDR1 is KGHDR, CDR2 SFDVKD. The CDR3 is made up of 11 amino acids. The CDR3 reads CATSEEGEQFF.

The chain employs TRBV4-1 and TRBJ2-1; TCRdb picks TRBD2, but there is no DNA to check that call. This CDR3 contains 14 residues. Germline V CDR1 and CDR2: MGHRA, YSYEKL. This CDR3 is CASTGLAGYNEQFF.

The chain uses TRBV5-1 and TRBJ1-1. The CDR3 length is 15 residues. CDR1 and CDR2 (germline): SGHRS, YFSETQ. CDR3: CASSLQTVRITEAFF.

This sequence joins TRBV10-3 and TRBJ1-5; TCRdb reports TRBD1, a call that lacks DNA to check it against. CDR3 length equals 13 residues. Germline CDR1 ENHRY, CDR2 SYGVKD. The CDR3 sequence: CASRVEGNQPQHF.

This rearrangement joins TRBV11-2 to TRBJ2-1; TCRdb proposes TRBD1, but this gene call is untestable without DNA. CDR1 and CDR2 from the germline V gene are SGHAT and FQNNGV. This CDR3 has 13 amino acids. The CDR3: CASRNNRVSEQFF.

The CDR3 region is CASRQANEKLFF. This chain joins TRBV7-9 and TRBJ1-4; TCRdb proposes TRBD1, but this gene call is untestable without DNA. The CDR3 is made up of 12 amino acids. Germline V gene lookup returns CDR1 SEHNR and CDR2 FQNEAQ (reference sequence). The entire variable domain, with the rest obtained from reference TRBV7-9 and TRBJ1-4, is as follows: DTGVSQNPRHKITKRGQNVTFRCDPISEHNRLYWYRQTLGQGPEFLTYFQNEAQLEKSRLLSDRFSAERPKGSFSTLEIQRTEQGDSAMYLCASRQANEKLFFGSGTQLSVL.

CDR3 amino acids: CAISGSTGDEGGYTF. The chain combines TRBV10-3 with TRBJ1-2; without DNA, the TCRdb call of TRBD1 cannot be checked. This CDR3 has 15 amino acids. The germline V gene encodes CDR1 ENHRY and CDR2 SYGVKD.

This rearrangement joins TRBV7-8 to TRBJ1-5. Germline values: CDR1 SGHVS, CDR2 FQNEAQ. CDR3 length: 13 residues. CDR3: CASSFGYNQPQHF.

The chain combines TRBV5-1 with TRBJ2-1. Germline values: CDR1 SGHRS, CDR2 YFSETQ. This CDR3 comprises 14 residues. CDR3 in amino acids: CASSLATDYNEQFF.